Presented here are 18 T cell receptor beta chains from one specimen sequenced in a study of T-cell memory formation after mild COVID-19. MiXCR, applied by TCRdb to the 5' RACE reads, yields one record per CDR3 protein. In the table there are hundreds of thousands of distinct CDR3 sequences, over 15% of which are singletons. The specimen sequenced was PBMCs or a T cell subset sorted from them (not recorded which). The receptors here all came from an adult woman who had mild COVID-19 (a few samples of this study predate the infection). Cell type and time point are not known.

In its sample, this clonotype was seen a few times. The rearrangement joins TRBV4-2 to TRBJ2-1; either TRBD1 or TRBD2 may supply D (6 bases each). Trimming took off 0 bases at V and 6 bases at J, with 15 bases between the two ends. CDR1 and CDR2 (germline): LGHNA, YNFKEQ. The CDR3 contains 16 residues. The CDR3 nucleotides are TGTGCCAGCAGCCAAGAGTCGGACTGGGGGGCCAATGAGCAGTTCTTC. This translates into CASSQESDWGANEQFF.

The chain links TRBV10-3 to TRBJ2-1, with 13 bases aligning to TRBD2. Per the germline V gene, CDR1 is ENHRY and CDR2 is SYGVKD. V trimming: 2 bases; J trimming: 3 bases; junction bases outside the gene matches: 7. The CDR3 extends over 18 amino acids. CDR3 region: CAISEARLAGGHYNEQFF. CDR3 in DNA: TGTGCCATCAGTGAGGCCCGACTAGCGGGAGGCCACTACAATGAGCAGTTCTTC.

In its sample, this clonotype was seen a few times. Here the CDR3 DNA reads TGCGCCAGCAGTCTTTTCCAGGGAACGCATCAGCCCCAGCATTTT. Its translation: CASSLFQGTHQPQHF. The V gene is TRBV23-1, the J gene TRBJ1-5, with a weak D call TRBD1 (5 bases). TRBV23-1 is placed among ORFs of uncertain function. The CDR3 has 15 residues. The V and J ends lost 4 bases and 5 bases respectively, with 15 bases between them.

This clonotype was recorded at least ten times. This chain connects TRBV12-3 or TRBV12-4 to TRBJ2-1, with TRBD1 matching 7 bases. This CDR3 has 12 residues. Trimming took 6 bases from V and 9 from J; bases not matched to a gene: 5. The CDR3 bases are TGTGCCAGCAGAGAACAGGGGTCTGAGCAGTTCTTC. This gives the protein CASREQGSEQFF.

This clonotype occurred a few times. This chain links TRBV7-9 with TRBJ2-2; 13 bases are a match to TRBD2. The trim removed 2 bases at V and 6 bases at J, leaving 6 bases unmatched. CDR3 length: 17 residues. CDR1 is SEHNR and CDR2 is FQNEAQ in the germline V gene (reference sequence). Here the CDR3 reads CASSLFGLAGVAGELFF. The CDR3 DNA reads TGTGCCAGCAGCTTATTCGGACTAGCGGGAGTTGCCGGGGAGCTGTTTTTT.

This clonotype was seen a handful of times. The chain couples TRBV9 to TRBJ2-1, with 11 bases aligning to TRBD2. The CDR3 consists of 16 residues. The junction had 3 bases not matched to a gene; V was cut back by 0 bases and J by 4 bases. Germline loops: CDR1 SGDLS, CDR2 YYNGEE. In DNA form, the CDR3 reads TGTGCCAGCAGCGTAGTGACTAGCGGGGATTACAATGAGCAGTTCTTC. Its protein product is CASSVVTSGDYNEQFF.

This clonotype was observed a handful of times. The genes are TRBV7-6 and TRBJ2-7, with 11 bases lining up with TRBD2. Trimming cost V 6 bases and J 0 bases; bases outside gene matches: 4. CDR3 size: 15 residues. Germline assignment: CDR1 SGHVS and CDR2 FNYEAQ. The CDR3 sequence: CASSWTSGFSYEQYF. The CDR3 bases are TGTGCCAGCAGTTGGACTAGCGGGTTCTCCTACGAGCAGTACTTC.

This sequence joins TRBV5-1 and TRBJ2-7, with 7 bases that match TRBD2. The V segment lost 4 bases and the J segment 5 bases; nucleotides outside the gene matches: 21. Germline CDR1 reads SGHRS; CDR2 reads YFSETQ. There are 18 residues in the CDR3. The CDR3 nucleotides read TGCGCCAGCAGCCGAGTGATTGACTGGCGGGAGTCCTTCGACGAGCAGTACTTC. Translating it yields CASSRVIDWRESFDEQYF. Full variable domain (remainder filled in from reference TRBV5-1 and TRBJ2-7): KAGVTQTPRYLIKTRGQQVTLSCSPISGHRSVSWYQQTPGQGLQFLFEYFSETQRNKGNFPGRFSGRQFSNSRSEMNVSTLELGDSALYLCASSRVIDWRESFDEQYFGPGTRLTVT.

The V call is TRBV14, the J call TRBJ2-7; 7 bases line up with TRBD1. Germline values: CDR1 SGHDN, CDR2 FVKESK. The CDR3 runs 14 residues. With 2 bases clipped from V and 2 bases from J, the junction kept 3 bases outside the gene matches. The CDR3 sequence: CASSQQGVTYEQYF. The CDR3 coding sequence is TGTGCCAGCAGCCAACAGGGGGTTACCTACGAGCAGTACTTC.

This clonotype came up a few times. The chain links TRBV29-1 to TRBJ1-1, with D tentatively TRBD1 (5 bases). CDR3 length: 14 residues. Germline loops: CDR1 SQVTM, CDR2 ANQGSEA. V lost 3 bases and J lost 10, with 21 bases in between. DNA of the CDR3: TGCAGCGTTGAGGGGCTAACTTCGGACAAGGGAGCTTTCTTT. It translates to CSVEGLTSDKGAFF.

This clonotype has a handful of counts. The rearrangement uses TRBV7-9 and TRBJ1-1, with 7 nucleotides matching TRBD1. Germline-derived CDR1 and CDR2 are SEHNR and FQNEAQ (reference sequence). V lost 7 bases, J lost 7 bases, and 12 bases stayed unmatched. This CDR3 region has 14 residues. The CDR3 here is CASTHPGAGGEAFF. CDR3 nucleotides: TGTGCCAGCACCCACCCAGGGGCAGGGGGTGAAGCTTTCTTT.

The chain is built from TRBV30 and TRBJ2-7; 8 nucleotides line up with TRBD1. V dropped 1 base and J dropped 7; count of bases not matched to a gene: 9. Germline CDR1 reads GTSNPN; CDR2 reads SVGIG (reference sequence). The CDR3 sequence is 14 residues long. CDR3 loop: CAWSGPGQVGEQYF. CDR3 sequence (DNA): TGTGCCTGGAGTGGACCGGGACAGGTGGGTGAGCAGTACTTC.

This rearrangement joins TRBV10-3 to TRBJ1-1, with 9 bases fitting TRBD1. CDR3 length equals 16 residues. CDR1 and CDR2 (germline): ENHRY, SYGVKD. After removal of 4 bases from V and 3 bases from J, the junction contained 9 bases not matched to a gene. CDR3 residues: CAISAGTGRTDTEAFF. In DNA form, the CDR3 reads TGTGCCATCAGTGCTGGGACAGGGAGGACGGACACTGAAGCTTTCTTT.

The genes are TRBV11-2 and TRBJ1-1; no clear D. This CDR3 region has 13 residues. The ends were cut back, 4 bases at V and 3 bases at J, with 9 bases in the middle. Germline CDR1 is SGHAT and CDR2 is FQNNGV. The CDR3 loop reads CASSSLRDTEAFF. The CDR3 DNA follows: TGTGCCAGCAGCTCCCTTAGGGACACTGAAGCTTTCTTT.

This clonotype was observed a handful of times. V gene TRBV18 combines with J gene TRBJ2-2; D perhaps matches TRBD1 (6 bases). Deletions cut 4 bases from V and 0 bases from J, with 15 bases between. Per the germline V gene, CDR1 is KGHSH and CDR2 is LQKENI. The CDR3 consists of 17 residues. The CDR3 region is CASSHDRSPANTGELFF. CDR3 nucleotide sequence: TGTGCCAGCTCACACGACAGGTCACCTGCGAACACCGGGGAGCTGTTTTTT. Full variable domain (outside the CDR3, taken from reference TRBV18 and TRBJ2-2): NAGVMQNPRHLVRRRGQEARLRCSPMKGHSHVYWYRQLPEEGLKFMVYLQKENIIDESGMPKERFSAEFPKEGPSILRIQQVVRGDSAAYFCASSHDRSPANTGELFFGEGSRLTVL.

The V gene is TRBV4-2, the J gene TRBJ1-2; D is ambiguous. Germline CDR1 and CDR2: LGHNA and YNFKEQ. This CDR3 is 16 amino acids long. V was pared by 5 bases and J by 0 bases, with 16 bases between. The CDR3: CASSSSNNRANYGYTF. DNA of the CDR3: TGTGCCAGCAGCTCTAGCAACAACAGAGCTAACTATGGCTACACCTTC.

This clonotype was found a few times. The chain uses TRBV5-5 and TRBJ2-4, with 9 positions matching TRBD2. With V trimmed by 0 bases and J by 4 bases, 11 bases remained unmatched. CDR1 is SGHKS and CDR2 is YYEKEE in the germline V gene (reference sequence). The CDR3 extends over 18 amino acids. The CDR3 spells CASSLEGGTSRKKNIQYF. CDR3 sequence (DNA): TGTGCCAGCAGCTTGGAAGGGGGGACTAGCCGGAAAAAAAACATTCAGTACTTC.

This clonotype has a handful of counts. The CDR3 nucleotides read TGTGCCTGGAGTGTAATAGCAGCTAGCACAGATACGCAGTATTTT. Its translation is CAWSVIAASTDTQYF. V gene TRBV30 combines with J gene TRBJ2-3; D not resolved. Trimming removed 0 bases from V and 0 bases from J, with 10 bases in between. There are 15 residues in the CDR3. The V gene's germline CDR1 is GTSNPN and CDR2 SVGIG (reference sequence).